Sequencing of this TCR beta chain was carried out in a study of CD8 T cell repertoires and HIV-1 epitope variants. Study details: Twenty-five autologous and known Gag and Nef epitope variant peptides each stimulated T cells separately. An approximately 11-day culture received IL-2, IL-7 and IL-15 on days 3 and 7. 1M T cells were kept uncultured as a baseline. Control wells had CMV/EBV/flu peptides, negative Ebola AY9, or no peptide.

Germline CDR1 reads SGHRS; CDR2 reads YFSETQ. V was shortened by 0 bases and J by 5 bases, with 10 bases between the two germline ends. This CDR3 has 14 residues. TCRdb's copy holds only in-frame clones and misses some; the assay was immunoSEQ multiplex PCR. The table lists 2,000 to 2,500 clones, 73% of them singletons. Details on this clone: Antigen unknown.

The sequence was obtained from a male donor with HIV. Sequencing was done on a sample of cultured CD8+ T cells derived from PBMCs. V gene TRBV5-1 combines with J gene TRBJ2-3; no firm D call. The CDR3 DNA reads as TGCGCCAGCAGCTTGGGCCCTGGCGGAGATACGCAGTATTTT. As protein: CASSLGPGGDTQYF.